Following are 5 T cell receptor beta chains from one sample sequenced in a study of beta chain features in type 1 diabetes. Study-wide results and caveats: Shorter TCRB CDR3s, moderately but significantly so, marked every one of the four CD4+ subsets in Type 1 diabetes patients.

These receptors' targets are unknown. The whole isolated RNA underwent reverse transcription, so sequencing captured expressed TCRB transcripts. The protocol was immunoSEQ multiplex PCR, while the TCRdb copy is restricted to in-frame clones and leaves out a portion. Found here are some 330,000 clones, over 9.5% of them singletons; the top ten hold about 0.01%. Sequencing was done on a sample of naive CD4+ T cells from blood. The receptors were gathered from a woman aged 18 to 35 with type 1 diabetes.

This clone was seen a handful of times. The sample has other DNA sequences that encode this CDR3 too. V gene TRBV7-9 combines with J gene TRBJ1-6; D is possibly TRBD1 (5 bases). The ends were cut back, 6 bases at V and 8 bases at J, with 8 bases in the middle. Germline CDR1 reads SEHNR; CDR2 reads FQNEAQ (reference sequence). The CDR3 has 12 amino acids. The CDR3 region is CASSTGDSPLHF. CDR3 nucleotides: TGTGCCAGCAGTACGGGGGATTCACCCCTCCACTTT.

This clone was seen a handful of times. The CDR3 region is CASSQDTGTGEQYF. The CDR3 region has the DNA TGCGCCAGCAGCCAGGACACAGGGACGGGCGAGCAGTACTTC. This rearrangement joins TRBV4-1 to TRBJ2-7; TRBD1 might be the D (6 bases). CDR3 length equals 14 residues. V lost 3 bases, J lost 6 bases, and 15 bases lay in between. CDR1 is MGHRA, CDR2 YSYEKL, per germline.

The genes are TRBV27 and TRBJ1-3; weak D call: TRBD1 (5 bases). The germline CDR1 and CDR2 sequences are MNHEY and SMNVEV (reference sequence). Trimming stripped 7 bases from V and 5 bases from J, with 6 bases between. The CDR3 spans 11 residues. This CDR3 reads CASKDRNTIYF. CDR3 DNA sequence: TGTGCCAGCAAGGACAGAAACACCATATATTTT.

The chain has TRBV30 and TRBJ2-5, with 10 bases that match TRBD1. The ends lost 5 bases at V and 8 bases at J; junction bases unmatched: 5. The CDR3 length is 12 residues. Germline V lookup: CDR1 GTSNPN, CDR2 SVGIG (reference sequence). The CDR3: CAWHDRGRTQYF. As DNA, the CDR3 is TGTGCCTGGCATGACAGGGGGCGAACCCAGTACTTC.

A few counts support this clone. This chain connects TRBV12-5 to TRBJ2-7; tentatively, D is TRBD1 (6 bases). Germline CDR1 and CDR2: LGHNT and FRNRAP. With 1 base removed from V and 9 bases from J, the gap between germline ends came to 13 bases. The CDR3 runs 13 residues. The CDR3 sequence: CASGLEGGTGQYF. CDR3 DNA: TGTGCTAGTGGTTTGGAAGGGGGTACCGGGCAGTACTTC. Together with reference TRBV12-5 and TRBJ2-7, the CDR3 gives the full variable domain: DARVTQTPRHKVTEMGQEVTMRCQPILGHNTVFWYRQTMMQGLELLAYFRNRAPLDDSGMPKDRFSAEMPDATLATLKIQPSEPRDSAVYFCASGLEGGTGQYFGPGTRLTVT.